This T cell receptor beta chain stems from a study of identifying expanded T cells in peripheral blood (dated by TCRdb to the late 2010s). For the wider study: Separate aliquots of the same genomic DNA pool were sequenced to produce technical replicates, and four replicates were compared in pairs. Here is what the overall study found, with its caveats: The binomial model flagged around 1.2 differentially abundant clones between technical replicates but approximately 16 over roughly 2 weeks and 19 over about 4 weeks. The authors expected that biological variance in healthy repertoires might rise further over much longer intervals, such as months to years. For all healthy donors, the variance in clone template counts between approximately 2-week samples rose significantly as total template count increased. Across all healthy-donor time intervals, the beta-binomial model significantly lowered both the number of clones called differentially abundant and the false-positive rate.

No immune events such as infections were documented for the healthy donors during the collection period. Healthy-donor blood repertoires served as a training cohort to calibrate time-dependent variance in a beta-binomial model of T-cell clone differential abundance. The training cohort included approximately ten healthy donors, of whom 3 were female and 7 were male. The donors were between roughly 25 and 70 years old, with an average age of roughly 40 years. Whole blood from each healthy donor was obtained from a commercial supplier and was collected at three time points two to three weeks apart. For immunosequencing, genomic DNA was extracted from unsorted whole blood. Turning to this clone: It has no known antigen specificity. There are no base qualities to consult, and no much larger clone falls within one base.

TCRbeta CDR3 regions were profiled by bias-controlled multiplex PCR amplification of genomic DNA with the immunoSEQ Assay. Processing in the source paper ran as follows. To quantify the absolute abundance of each unique TCRbeta CDR3 region, the sequences were collapsed and filtered. Differential abundance was tested with a binomial (Fisher-equivalent) model and with a beta-binomial model adding time-dependent variance fitted from healthy donors. Clones with fewer than 5 combined templates were removed, and a clone was called differentially abundant if the clone's Benjamini-Hochberg FDR was below 0.01. In the beta-binomial model, variance was expressed as a function of the total template count across the two samples, in the form v = (b*log(k)+a)^2. Imported from immuneACCESS, the table was reduced by TCRdb to in-frame sequences with V and J called. These copies leave out some clones; in studies compared against another copy, an unresolved V gene accounts for under half, and the cause of the remainder is not known. V, J and clone size are taken as reported in that table, and D and trimming were inferred from the DNA itself. For this sample there are 75,000 to 90,000 clones; approximately 90% appear just once. 7% to 7.5% of the sample belongs to the ten largest clones.

Looking up the germline V gene (reference sequence) yields CDR1 LNHDA and CDR2 SQIVND. At the junction V is shortened by 6 bases and J by 1 base; bases outside the gene matches: 5. From cysteine to phenylalanine, the CDR3 is 14 amino acids long. The entry retains the CDR3 DNA only, 42 bases that are in frame from base 1. Specimen: blood. The rearrangement combines TRBV19 with TRBJ2-7, with TRBD2 identical over 8 junction bases. The TCR comes from a person aged 18-70 years in good health. Read as DNA, the sequence is TGTGCCAGTAGGCCGGCGGGAGGATCCTACGAGCAGTACTTC. The resulting protein is CASRPAGGSYEQYF.